Listed below are T cell receptor beta chains from one sample, sequenced in a study of T cells in Graves' hyperthyroidism and ophthalmopathy. TCRdb used MiXCR to reprocess the multiplex PCR reads, holding one entry per CDR3 protein. Here the sample spans about 58,000 distinct CDR3 sequences, 49% being singletons. Sequenced material: blood. The receptors were sampled from a woman aged 25 to 39 with Graves' ophthalmopathy. Each CDR3 is given with its conserved first and last residue. A D gene is named only where the DNA matches it firmly. Size values are once, few and many counts, or a class for expanded clones, and some rows have none.

TRBV2 many TRBD1 CASTPGQGVNYGYTF
TRBV6-5 - TRBD1 CASSYLGTGASYEQYF
TRBV7-9 - - CASSILGHNEKLSF
TRBV24-1 medium-sized - CATSDPDQEQYF
TRBV29-1 - - CSVEDWMGAEQYF
TRBV6-1 many TRBD2 CASRTSGRRSYEQYF
TRBV3-1 many - CASSQGSREQYF
TRBV28 many - CASSLLPGTDNQPQHF
TRBV15 - TRBD2 CATSRMTSGSFDEQFF
TRBV5-4 many - CASGNAAGANYGYTF
TRBV9 - TRBD2 CASSAAGGEYNEQSF
TRBV19 many TRBD1 CATRDRGNTGELFF
TRBV20-1 - TRBD1 CSAGTGAAGEQYF
TRBV5-1 many TRBD1 CASSWTGDRREQYF
TRBV27 many - CASSLRQLPRETQYF
TRBV25-1 many - CASSTGNTEAFF
TRBV12-3/TRBV12-4 many TRBD2 CASTPGLEVTKTQYF
TRBV25-1 - TRBD2 CACSATGLADFYNEQFF
TRBV19 once TRBD1 CASSGAPTGGQYNEQFF
TRBV9 - TRBD1 CASSGTGAYNEQFF
TRBV10-1 once TRBD1 CASRTYPRDRYNEQFF
TRBV7-3 many TRBD2 CASSLKLAGSDEQFF
TRBV7-9 - - CASSMGTNYGYTF
TRBV5-1 once - CASSLEGRAEQYF
TRBV29-1 once - CSVGGGLSQPQHF
TRBV7-7 - TRBD1 CASRATGGWGSYNEQFF
TRBV9 many TRBD1 CASGNPGQGVYEQYF
TRBV6-1 many - CASSALSSNTGELFF
TRBV20-1 many - CSARPGVNTEAFF
TRBV20-1 - - CSARERRSGLGGEQPQHF
TRBV29-1 once - CSVGTGTVTDTQYF
TRBV4-2 many - CASSQERSRGDTQYF
TRBV10-3 once TRBD1 CAIKTGTGGLNQPQHF
TRBV5-8 - - CASSSGENNSPLHF
TRBV29-1 - TRBD1 CSLGQARNEQFF
TRBV29-1 many TRBD1 CSFRTGGINNEQFF
TRBV20-1 many TRBD1 CSARPGRTGSNQPQHF
TRBV11-3 many - CASSLETGSYYEQYF
TRBV24-1 medium-sized - CATSDSSKYEQYF
TRBV10-2 - - CASSARVPAYAGELFF
TRBV4-2 once TRBD1 CASRPGQGAVNNEQFF
TRBV5-4 many - CASSFPGPSSTDTQYF
TRBV11-1 - TRBD2 CARSSASGSSYEQYF
TRBV20-1 - - CSASTGTTTKPQHF
TRBV24-1 - - CATSVAGPSYNEAFF
TRBV7-9 many - CASSPDSPGQYF
TRBV20-1 - - CSARGPGTTTKPQHF
TRBV20-1 - TRBD1 CSADRGLELSTEAFF
TRBV9 medium-sized TRBD2 CASSQEGGRLYEQYF
TRBV2 many TRBD1 CASSVKGGPAEAFF
TRBV5-6 - - CASSWGALDTQYF
TRBV7-9 - - CASIPFRGRRGVEISTDTQYF
TRBV6-2/TRBV6-3 - - CASSYTGQNNSPLHF
TRBV19 few TRBD1 CASSYRTGNYGYTF
TRBV5-4 many - CASSLKDSEKLFF
TRBV7-9 - TRBD2 CASTFASGRISGEQFF
TRBV4-1 many - CASSQGTQAREQFF